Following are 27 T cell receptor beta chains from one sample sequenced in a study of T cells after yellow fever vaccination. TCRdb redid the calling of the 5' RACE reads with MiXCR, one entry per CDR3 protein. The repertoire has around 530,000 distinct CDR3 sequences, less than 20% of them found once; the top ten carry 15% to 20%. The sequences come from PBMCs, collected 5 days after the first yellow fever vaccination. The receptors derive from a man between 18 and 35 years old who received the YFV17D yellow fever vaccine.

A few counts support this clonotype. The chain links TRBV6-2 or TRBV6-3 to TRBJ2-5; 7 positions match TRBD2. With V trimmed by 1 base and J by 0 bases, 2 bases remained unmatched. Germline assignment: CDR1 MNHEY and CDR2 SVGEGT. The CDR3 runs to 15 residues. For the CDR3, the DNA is TGTGCCAGCAGTTACTGGCGGGGGAACCAAGAGACCCAGTACTTC. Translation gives CASSYWRGNQETQYF.

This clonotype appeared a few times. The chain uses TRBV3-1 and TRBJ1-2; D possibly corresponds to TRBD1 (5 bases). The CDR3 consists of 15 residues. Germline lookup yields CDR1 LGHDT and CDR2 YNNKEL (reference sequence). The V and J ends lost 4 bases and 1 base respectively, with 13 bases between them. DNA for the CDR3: TGTGCCAGCAGCCCCCCAGGGAGGGGTAACTATGGCTACACCTTC. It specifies CASSPPGRGNYGYTF.

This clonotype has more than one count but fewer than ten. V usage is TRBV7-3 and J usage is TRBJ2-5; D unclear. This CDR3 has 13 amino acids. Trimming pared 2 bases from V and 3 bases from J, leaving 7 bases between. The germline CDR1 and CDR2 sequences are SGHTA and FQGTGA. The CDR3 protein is CASSLFRKETQYF. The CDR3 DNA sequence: TGTGCCAGCAGCTTATTCCGGAAAGAGACCCAGTACTTC.

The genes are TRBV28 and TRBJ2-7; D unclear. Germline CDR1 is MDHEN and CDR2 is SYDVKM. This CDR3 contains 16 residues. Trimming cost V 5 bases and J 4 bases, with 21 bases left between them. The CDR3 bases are TGTGCCAGCAGTCGGAGCCCCGGGCTTCGTGGTTACGAGCAGTACGTC. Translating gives CASSRSPGLRGYEQYV.

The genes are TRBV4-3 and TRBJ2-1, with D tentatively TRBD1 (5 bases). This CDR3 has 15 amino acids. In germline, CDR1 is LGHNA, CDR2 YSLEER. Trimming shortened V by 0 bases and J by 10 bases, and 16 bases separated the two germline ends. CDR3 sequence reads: CASSQDSHSGFEQFF. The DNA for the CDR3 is TGCGCCAGCAGCCAAGATTCTCATTCAGGGTTCGAGCAGTTCTTC.

CDR3 sequence reads: CASSLGAGGFTDTQYF. DNA of the CDR3: TGTGCCAGCAGTTTAGGAGCGGGGGGCTTCACAGATACGCAGTATTTT. The chain has TRBV27 and TRBJ2-3; 9 nucleotides line up with TRBD2. The junction had 5 bases not matched to a gene; V was cut back by 2 bases and J by 2 bases. Germline CDR1 MNHEY, CDR2 SMNVEV (reference sequence). CDR3 size: 16 residues.

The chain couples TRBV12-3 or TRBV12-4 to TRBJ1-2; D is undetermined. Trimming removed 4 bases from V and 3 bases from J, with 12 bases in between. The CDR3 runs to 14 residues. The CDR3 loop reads CASSSGVGYYGYTF. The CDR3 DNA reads TGTGCCAGCAGTTCCGGGGTGGGTTACTATGGCTACACCTTC.

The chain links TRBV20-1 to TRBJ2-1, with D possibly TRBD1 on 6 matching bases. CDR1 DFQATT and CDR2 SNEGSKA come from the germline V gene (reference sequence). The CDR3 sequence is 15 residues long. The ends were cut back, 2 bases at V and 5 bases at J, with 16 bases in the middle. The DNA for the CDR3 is TGCAGTGCTAGATCGTTCGCGACAGGTGACAATGAGCAGTTCTTC. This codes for CSARSFATGDNEQFF.

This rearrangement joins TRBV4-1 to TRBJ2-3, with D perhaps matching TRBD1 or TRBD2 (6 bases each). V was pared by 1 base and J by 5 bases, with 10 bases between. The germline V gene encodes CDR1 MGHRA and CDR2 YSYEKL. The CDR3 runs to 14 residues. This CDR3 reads CASSQGGARDTQYF. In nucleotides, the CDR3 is TGCGCCAGCAGCCAAGGGGGGGCGCGAGATACGCAGTATTTT.

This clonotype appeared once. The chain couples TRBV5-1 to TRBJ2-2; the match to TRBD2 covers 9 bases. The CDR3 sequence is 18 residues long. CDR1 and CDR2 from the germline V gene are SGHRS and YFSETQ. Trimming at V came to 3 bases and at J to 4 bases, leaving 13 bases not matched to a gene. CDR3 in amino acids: CASSYDLGLAGITGELFF. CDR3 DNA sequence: TGCGCCAGCAGCTACGACTTGGGGCTAGCGGGGATCACCGGGGAGCTGTTTTTT.

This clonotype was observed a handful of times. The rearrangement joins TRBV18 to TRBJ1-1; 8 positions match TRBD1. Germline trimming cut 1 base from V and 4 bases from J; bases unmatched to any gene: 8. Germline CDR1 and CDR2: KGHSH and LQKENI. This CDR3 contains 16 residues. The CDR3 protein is CASSPQETGAGTEAFF. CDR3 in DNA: TGTGCCAGCTCACCACAGGAGACAGGGGCAGGCACTGAAGCTTTCTTT.

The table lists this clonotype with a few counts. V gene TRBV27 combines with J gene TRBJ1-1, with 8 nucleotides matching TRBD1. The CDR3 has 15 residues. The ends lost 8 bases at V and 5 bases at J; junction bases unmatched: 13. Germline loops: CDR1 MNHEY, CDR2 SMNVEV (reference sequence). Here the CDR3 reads CASAGQGTGRTEAFF. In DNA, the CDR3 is TGTGCCAGCGCCGGACAGGGTACGGGCCGAACTGAAGCTTTCTTT.

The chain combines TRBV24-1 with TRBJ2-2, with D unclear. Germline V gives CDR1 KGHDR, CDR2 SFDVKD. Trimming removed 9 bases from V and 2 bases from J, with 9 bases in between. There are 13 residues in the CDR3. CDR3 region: CATGESNTGELFF. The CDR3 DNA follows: TGTGCCACCGGCGAGAGCAACACCGGGGAGCTGTTTTTT.

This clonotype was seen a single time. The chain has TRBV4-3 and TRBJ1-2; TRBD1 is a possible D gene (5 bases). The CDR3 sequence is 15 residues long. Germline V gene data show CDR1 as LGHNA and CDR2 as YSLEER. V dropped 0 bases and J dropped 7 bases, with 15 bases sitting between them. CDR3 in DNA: TGCGCCAGCAGCCAAGATCAGGCAGGGAGAGGTGGCTACACCTTC. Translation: CASSQDQAGRGGYTF.

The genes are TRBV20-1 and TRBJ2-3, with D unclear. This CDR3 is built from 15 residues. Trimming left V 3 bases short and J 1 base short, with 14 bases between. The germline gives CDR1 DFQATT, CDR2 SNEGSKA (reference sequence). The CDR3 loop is CSARSSRGGTDTQYF. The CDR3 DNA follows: TGCAGTGCTAGGTCGAGTCGAGGAGGCACAGATACGCAGTATTTT.

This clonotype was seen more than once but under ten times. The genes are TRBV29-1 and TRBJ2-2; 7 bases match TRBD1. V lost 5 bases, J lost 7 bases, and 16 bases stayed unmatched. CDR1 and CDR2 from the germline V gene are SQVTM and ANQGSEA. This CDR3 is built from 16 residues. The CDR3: CSVPASPTGVIGELFF. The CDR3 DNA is TGCAGCGTTCCGGCCTCGCCAACAGGGGTGATCGGGGAGCTGTTTTTT.

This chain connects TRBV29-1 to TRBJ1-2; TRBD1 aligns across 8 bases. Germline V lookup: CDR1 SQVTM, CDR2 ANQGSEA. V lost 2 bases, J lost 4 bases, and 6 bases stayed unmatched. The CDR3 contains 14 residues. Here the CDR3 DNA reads TGCAGCGTTGAATATCAGGGGGCCACCTATGGCTACACCTTC. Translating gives CSVEYQGATYGYTF.

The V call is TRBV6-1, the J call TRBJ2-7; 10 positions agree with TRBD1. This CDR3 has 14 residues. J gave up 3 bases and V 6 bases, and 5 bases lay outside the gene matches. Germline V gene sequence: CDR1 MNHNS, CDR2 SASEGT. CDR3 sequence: CASRTGTGVYEQYF. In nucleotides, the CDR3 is TGTGCCAGCAGAACAGGGACAGGGGTCTACGAGCAGTACTTC.

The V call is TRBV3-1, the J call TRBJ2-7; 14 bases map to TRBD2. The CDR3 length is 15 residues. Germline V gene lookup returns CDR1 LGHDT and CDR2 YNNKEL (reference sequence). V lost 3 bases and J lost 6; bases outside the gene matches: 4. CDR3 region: CASSHGLAGGGEQYF. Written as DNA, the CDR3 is TGTGCCAGCAGCCACGGACTAGCGGGGGGAGGCGAGCAGTACTTC.

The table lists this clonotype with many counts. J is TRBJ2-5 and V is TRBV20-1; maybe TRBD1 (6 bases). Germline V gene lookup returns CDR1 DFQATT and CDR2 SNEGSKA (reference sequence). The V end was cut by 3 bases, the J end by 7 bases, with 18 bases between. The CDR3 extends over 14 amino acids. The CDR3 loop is CSASVLGAQGTQYF. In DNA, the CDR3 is TGCAGTGCTAGTGTCTTGGGGGCCCAGGGGACCCAGTACTTC.

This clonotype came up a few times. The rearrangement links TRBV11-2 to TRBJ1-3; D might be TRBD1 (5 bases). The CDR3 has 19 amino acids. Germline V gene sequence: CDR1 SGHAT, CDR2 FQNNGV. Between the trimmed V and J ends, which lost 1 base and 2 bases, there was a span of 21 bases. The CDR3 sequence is CASSLVRASYTITGNTIYF. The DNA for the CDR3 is TGTGCCAGCAGCTTAGTCAGGGCCTCCTATACGATCACTGGAAACACCATATATTTT.

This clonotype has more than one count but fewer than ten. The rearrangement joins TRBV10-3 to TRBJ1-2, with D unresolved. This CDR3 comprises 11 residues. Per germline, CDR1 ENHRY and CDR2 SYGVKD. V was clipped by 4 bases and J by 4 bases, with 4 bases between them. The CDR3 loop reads CAISGTYGYTF. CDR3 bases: TGTGCCATCAGTGGAACCTATGGCTACACCTTC.

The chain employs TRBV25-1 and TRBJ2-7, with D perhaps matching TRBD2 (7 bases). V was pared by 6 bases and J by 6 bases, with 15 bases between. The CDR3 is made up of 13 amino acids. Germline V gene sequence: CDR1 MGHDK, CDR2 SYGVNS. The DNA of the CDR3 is TGTGCCAGCAGCCGGACGGGGGGCCGCGAGCAGTACTTC. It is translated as CASSRTGGREQYF.

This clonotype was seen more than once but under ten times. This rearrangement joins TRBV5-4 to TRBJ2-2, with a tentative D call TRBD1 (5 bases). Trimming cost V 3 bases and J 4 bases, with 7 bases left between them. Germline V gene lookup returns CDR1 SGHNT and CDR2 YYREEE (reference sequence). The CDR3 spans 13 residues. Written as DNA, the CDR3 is TGTGCCAGCAGCTGGACAACCACCGGGGAGCTGTTTTTT. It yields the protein CASSWTTTGELFF.

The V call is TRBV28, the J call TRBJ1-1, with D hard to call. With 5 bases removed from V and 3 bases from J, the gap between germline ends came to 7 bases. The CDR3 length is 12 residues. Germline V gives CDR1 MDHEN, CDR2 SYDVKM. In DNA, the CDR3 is TGTGCCAGCAGTACCAGAGACACTGAAGCTTTCTTT. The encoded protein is CASSTRDTEAFF.

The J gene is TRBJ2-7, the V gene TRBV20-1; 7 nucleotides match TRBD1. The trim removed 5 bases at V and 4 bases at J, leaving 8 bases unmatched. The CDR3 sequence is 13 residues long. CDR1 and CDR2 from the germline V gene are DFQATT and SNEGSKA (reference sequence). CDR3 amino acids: CSARKQGRYEQYV. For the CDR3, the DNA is TGCAGTGCTCGAAAACAGGGGAGATACGAGCAGTACGTC.

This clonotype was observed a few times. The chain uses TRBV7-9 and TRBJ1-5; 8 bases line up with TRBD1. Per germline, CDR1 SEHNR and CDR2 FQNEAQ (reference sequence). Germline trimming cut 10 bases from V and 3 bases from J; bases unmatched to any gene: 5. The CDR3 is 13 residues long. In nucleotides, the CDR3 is TGTGCCACCTCGGACAGGGACAATCAGCCCCAGCATTTT. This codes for CATSDRDNQPQHF.